This T cell receptor beta chain was retrieved from a study of CD8 T cells in ankylosing spondylitis. The study, taken as a whole, reports: Seemingly distinctive of ankylosing spondylitis blood was a TCR beta motif formed by eight highly homologous variants. The authors reported significant enrichment of disease-linked clones in matched ankylosing spondylitis synovial fluid.

The TCR beta libraries were generated through quantitative 5'-RACE incorporating molecular barcodes. TCRdb independently ran MiXCR on the 5' RACE reads; one entry per CDR3 protein. Seen here are 250,000 to 350,000 distinct CDR3 sequences, about 20% observed once, and the top ten hold less than 9.5%. This clonotype was seen a few times. Antigen unknown. This CDR3 is 13 amino acids long. V dropped 0 bases and J dropped 7 bases, with 12 bases sitting between them. Germline V CDR1 and CDR2: GTSNPN, SVGIG (reference sequence). The receptor was isolated from a male donor with ankylosing spondylitis or in good health (not recorded which). V usage is TRBV30 and J usage is TRBJ2-5; D is unresolved. Sequenced sample: blood, either unsorted or a sorted T cell fraction (not recorded which). The CDR3 DNA is TGTGCCTGGAGTGTCACACAACCCGGGACCCAGTACTTC. This codes for CAWSVTQPGTQYF.